Listed below are T cell receptor beta chains from one sample, sequenced in a study of shared T cell receptors in the human thymus. Here immunoSEQ multiplex PCR was the method, and the copy in TCRdb shows in-frame clones only, minus some. The data contain hundreds of thousands of clones, 88% of them seen just once; the ten biggest clones take up around 0.0099%. These data also formed part of another study, on human thymus T cells.

The sample comprised thymocytes. The receptors were sampled from a boy in the first two years of life with a congenital heart defect. The CDR3 runs from the conserved cysteine through the conserved F or W. The D gene is left open where the match is weak. Clone sizes are given selectively: once, few, many, or a class where the clone is expanded.

D,size,V,J,DNA,CDR3
TRBD1,once,TRBV11-2,TRBJ2-1,TGTGCCAGCAGCTCAGGGGACAGGGGGTTAACTTTCCCCTACAATGAGCAGTTCTTC,CASSSGDRGLTFPYNEQFF
.,once,TRBV6-1,TRBJ2-3,TGTGCCAGCAGTGAAGCTATAGGACAGACTAGCACAGATACGCAGTATTTT,CASSEAIGQTSTDTQYF
.,.,TRBV10-3,TRBJ1-5,TGTGCCATCAGTGAGTCGAAACGGGGAGGTCAGCCCCAGCATTTT,CAISESKRGGQPQHF
.,.,TRBV11-2,TRBJ2-1,TGTGCCAGCAGCCCCGGGATTTGGAGGGCCCTCGGTAATGAGCAGTTCTTC,CASSPGIWRALGNEQFF
TRBD2,.,TRBV4-1,TRBJ2-1,TGCGCCAGCAGCCAAGGCCTAGCGGGGACAGTTGAGCAGTTCTTC,CASSQGLAGTVEQFF
TRBD1,.,TRBV14,TRBJ2-3,TGTGCCAGCAGCCAATTGGACAGGGGGATAGATACGCAGTATTTT,CASSQLDRGIDTQYF
TRBD1,.,TRBV5-4,TRBJ2-3,TGTGCCAGCAGCTTAGTCCAGGGGGAGGATACGCAGTATTTT,CASSLVQGEDTQYF
TRBD2,.,TRBV7-2,TRBJ2-1,TGTGCCGCCCCTAGCGGATACAATGAGCAGTTCTTC,CAAPSGYNEQFF
TRBD1,.,TRBV6-5,TRBJ2-2,TGTGCCAGCAGTTACAGGGGACAGGGGCCCGGGGAGCTGTTTTTT,CASSYRGQGPGELFF
.,.,TRBV21-1,TRBJ2-7,TGTGCCAGCAGCAAACGGGCTAGCGGGAGGATCTACGAGCAGTACTTC,CASSKRASGRIYEQYF
TRBD1,once,TRBV6-4,TRBJ2-2,TGTGCCAGCAGACCAAAAACAGGGGGGACCGGGGAGCTGTTTTTT,CASRPKTGGTGELFF
TRBD2,.,TRBV11-2,TRBJ2-7,TGTGCCAGCAGCCTCGGCCCACTAGCGGGAGACGAGCAGTACTTC,CASSLGPLAGDEQYF
TRBD2,.,TRBV4-3,TRBJ2-1,TGCGCCAGCAGCCATGCTAGCGGGAGGGCCCATGAGCAGTTCTTC,CASSHASGRAHEQFF
TRBD1,.,TRBV6-1,TRBJ1-5,TGTGCCAGCAGTGTCACCGGGACAGTACATAGCAATCAGCCCCAGCATTTT,CASSVTGTVHSNQPQHF
TRBD2,.,TRBV27,TRBJ2-5,TGTGCCAGCAGTTCAGGGACTAGCGGGAGTGAGACCCAGTACTTC,CASSSGTSGSETQYF
TRBD1,.,TRBV27,TRBJ1-1,TGTGCCAGCAGTCCCTCCGGGACAGGAGAAGCTTTCTTT,CASSPSGTGEAFF
TRBD1,.,TRBV19,TRBJ1-5,TGTGCCAGTAGTAATGGACAGGGTAGCGATCAGCCCCAGCATTTT,CASSNGQGSDQPQHF
TRBD2,.,TRBV7-8,TRBJ2-1,TGTGCCAGCAGCCTCCCGATAGCGGGAGGCTCCTACAATGAGCAGTTCTTC,CASSLPIAGGSYNEQFF
.,.,TRBV7-8,TRBJ2-3,TGTGCCAGCAGCTTAGGACAGGGTCGAGGGACTAGCACAGATACGCAGTATTTT,CASSLGQGRGTSTDTQYF
.,.,TRBV5-6,TRBJ2-7,TGTGCCAGCAGCAAGGACAGCACCTACGAGCAGTACTTC,CASSKDSTYEQYF
.,.,TRBV7-2,TRBJ2-3,TGTGCCAGCAGCTCCAACTTTCGGGAGCGCACAGATACGCAGTATTTT,CASSSNFRERTDTQYF
.,.,TRBV4-1,TRBJ1-1,TGCGCCAGCAGCCAACACTCCGGGAGTATGAACACTGAAGCTTTCTTT,CASSQHSGSMNTEAFF
.,.,TRBV28,TRBJ2-3,TGTGCCAGCAGTTTGGGACCGGGACTTTTCCGCACAGATACGCAGTATTTT,CASSLGPGLFRTDTQYF
TRBD1,few,TRBV25-1,TRBJ2-7,TGTGCCAGCGCCGGGACAGGGAATAGGTACGAGCAGTACTTC,CASAGTGNRYEQYF
TRBD1,.,TRBV7-3,TRBJ2-1,TGTGCCAGCAGCCTTCAACAGGGGGCGGATGAGCAGTTCTTC,CASSLQQGADEQFF
.,.,TRBV7-9,TRBJ2-7,TGTGCCAGCAGCTTAGGACATTACTCCTACGAGCAGTACTTC,CASSLGHYSYEQYF
.,.,TRBV6-5,TRBJ2-3,TGTGCCAGCACTGCCGGGACACCCACAGATACGCAGTATTTT,CASTAGTPTDTQYF
TRBD1,.,TRBV18,TRBJ1-3,TGTGCCAGCTCACCACCGCGGACAGGGGTGCACACCATATATTTT,CASSPPRTGVHTIYF
TRBD2,.,TRBV6-1,TRBJ2-1,TGTGCCAGCAGTGTTATAGGACTAGCGGGAGTGGATGAGCAGTTCTTC,CASSVIGLAGVDEQFF
.,.,TRBV5-4,TRBJ2-2,TGTGCCAGCAGCCTCATCCCGGCCCGGGGTTCGGGCACCGGGGAGCTGTTTTTT,CASSLIPARGSGTGELFF
.,.,TRBV2,TRBJ2-6,TGTGCCAGCAGTGACCCGAGCGCCCGCTCTGGGGCCAACGTCCTGACTTTC,CASSDPSARSGANVLTF
.,.,TRBV11-3,TRBJ2-7,TGTGCCAGCAGCAAGCGACTAGATACCCCCTTCGAGCAGTACTTC,CASSKRLDTPFEQYF
.,once,TRBV19,TRBJ2-7,TGTGCCACTGGGCTTAGCGCACCGCCCTACGAGCAGTACTTC,CATGLSAPPYEQYF
.,.,TRBV27,TRBJ1-2,TGTGCCAGCAGAGGACAGCTCTATGGCTACACCTTC,CASRGQLYGYTF
.,once,TRBV6-1,TRBJ2-7,TGTGCCAGCAGTGACAACATCGACTCTCCTCGCGAGCAGTACTTC,CASSDNIDSPREQYF
.,.,TRBV27,TRBJ2-4,TGTGCCAGCAGACAAGGGGGTAGCAAAAACATTCAGTACTTC,CASRQGGSKNIQYF